This is a list of T cell receptor beta chains from one sample in a study of cytomegalovirus exposure and HLA in healthy donors. Data came from immunoSEQ multiplex PCR; TCRdb stores just in-frame clones and leaves some out. This sample carries around 220,000 clones, more than 65% of them seen once, and the ten largest clones take 1.5% to 2%. Material: PBMCs. The receptors were sampled from a woman younger than 45 in good health and CMV-seronegative. The conserved cysteine and the conserved F or W are not part of the CDR3 here. D genes are given only for firm matches.

v_gene	d_gene	j_gene	CDR3aa
TRBV6-5	.	TRBJ1-2	ASRTGTHGYT
TRBV21-1	.	TRBJ2-7	ASRIFPAGIADLSYEQY
TRBV6-5	.	TRBJ2-7	ASSESLRGSEQY
TRBV25-1	TRBD1	TRBJ2-1	ASSNTGGLSSYNEQF
TRBV4-1	.	TRBJ2-7	ASSQGNFGGYEQY
TRBV7-9	TRBD1	TRBJ1-1	ASSLEGAEAF
TRBV30	TRBD1	TRBJ1-4	AWSDKRTGGSYEKLF
TRBV29-1	.	.	SVSPGQDYEQY
TRBV5-4	TRBD1	TRBJ2-5	ASSLGGQGETQY
TRBV9	.	TRBJ1-1	ASSLTRVEGDGNTEAF
TRBV27	.	TRBJ2-6	ASSSTRGISSGANVLT
TRBV27	.	TRBJ2-2	ASSLRGTGELF
TRBV11-1	.	TRBJ1-2	ASSFGQGTDYGYT
TRBV6-1	.	TRBJ2-1	ATGLIYNEQF
TRBV19	TRBD2	TRBJ2-4	ASSPTSGRFIIQY
TRBV6-5	TRBD1	TRBJ1-2	ASSYSGQGNYGYT
TRBV27	.	TRBJ1-2	ASSSNQGWDGYT
TRBV30	.	TRBJ1-5	AWSGLGGPVGNQPQH
TRBV6-5	.	TRBJ2-5	ASSYSVRGTQY
TRBV18	.	TRBJ1-1	ASSQGVGTEAF
TRBV2	TRBD2	TRBJ2-3	ASRLRTSGTTDTQY
TRBV9	TRBD1	TRBJ2-7	ASSAGTGVPYEQY
TRBV9	.	TRBJ1-1	ASSRGEAEAF
TRBV18	TRBD2	TRBJ2-5	ASSPLGLAGGQETQY
TRBV30	TRBD1	TRBJ1-4	AWSLPTGGGEKLF
TRBV27	TRBD2	TRBJ2-7	ASRPTLAGEVWEQY
TRBV6-1	.	TRBJ1-2	ASSREPGGGYT
TRBV19	TRBD2	TRBJ2-1	ATSIQNAASGIDDEQF
TRBV14	TRBD1	TRBJ2-2	ASSQVRGLAGELF
TRBV6-6	TRBD2	TRBJ2-1	ASSYGTSGGANEQF
TRBV6-4	TRBD1	TRBJ1-4	ASSLGQGRGEKLF